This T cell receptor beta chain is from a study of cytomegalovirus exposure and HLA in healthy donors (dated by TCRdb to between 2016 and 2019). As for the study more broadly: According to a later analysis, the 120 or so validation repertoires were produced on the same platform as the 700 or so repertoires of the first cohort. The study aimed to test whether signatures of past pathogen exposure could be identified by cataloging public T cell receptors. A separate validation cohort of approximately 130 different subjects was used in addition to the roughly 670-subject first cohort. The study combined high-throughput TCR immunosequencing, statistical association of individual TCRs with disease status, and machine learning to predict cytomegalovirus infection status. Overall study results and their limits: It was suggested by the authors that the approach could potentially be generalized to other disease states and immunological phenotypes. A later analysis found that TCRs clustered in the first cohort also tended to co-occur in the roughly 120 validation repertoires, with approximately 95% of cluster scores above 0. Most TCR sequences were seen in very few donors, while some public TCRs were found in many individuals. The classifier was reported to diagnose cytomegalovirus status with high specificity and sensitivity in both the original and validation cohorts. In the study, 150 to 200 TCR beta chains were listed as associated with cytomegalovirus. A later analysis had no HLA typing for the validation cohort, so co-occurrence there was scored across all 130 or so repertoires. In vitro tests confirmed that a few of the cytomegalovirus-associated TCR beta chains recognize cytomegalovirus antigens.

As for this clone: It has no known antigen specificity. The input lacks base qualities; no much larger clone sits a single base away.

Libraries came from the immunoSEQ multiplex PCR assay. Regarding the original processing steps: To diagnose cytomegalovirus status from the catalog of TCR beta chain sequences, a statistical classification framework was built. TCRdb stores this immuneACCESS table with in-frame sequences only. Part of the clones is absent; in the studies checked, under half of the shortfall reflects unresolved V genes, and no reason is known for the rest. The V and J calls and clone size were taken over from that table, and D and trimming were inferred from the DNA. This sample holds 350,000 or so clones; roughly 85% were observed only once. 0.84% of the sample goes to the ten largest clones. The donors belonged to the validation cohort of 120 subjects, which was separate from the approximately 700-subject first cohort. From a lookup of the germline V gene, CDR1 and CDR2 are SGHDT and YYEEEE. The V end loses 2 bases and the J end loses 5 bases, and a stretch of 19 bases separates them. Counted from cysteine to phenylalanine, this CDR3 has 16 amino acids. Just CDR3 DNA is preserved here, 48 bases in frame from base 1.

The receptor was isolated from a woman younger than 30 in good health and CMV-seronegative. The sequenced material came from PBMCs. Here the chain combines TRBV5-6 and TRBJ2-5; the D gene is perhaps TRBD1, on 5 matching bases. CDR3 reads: CASSFLTEGAHETQYF. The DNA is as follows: TGTGCCAGCAGCTTTTTGACAGAAGGAGCGCACGAGACCCAGTACTTC.